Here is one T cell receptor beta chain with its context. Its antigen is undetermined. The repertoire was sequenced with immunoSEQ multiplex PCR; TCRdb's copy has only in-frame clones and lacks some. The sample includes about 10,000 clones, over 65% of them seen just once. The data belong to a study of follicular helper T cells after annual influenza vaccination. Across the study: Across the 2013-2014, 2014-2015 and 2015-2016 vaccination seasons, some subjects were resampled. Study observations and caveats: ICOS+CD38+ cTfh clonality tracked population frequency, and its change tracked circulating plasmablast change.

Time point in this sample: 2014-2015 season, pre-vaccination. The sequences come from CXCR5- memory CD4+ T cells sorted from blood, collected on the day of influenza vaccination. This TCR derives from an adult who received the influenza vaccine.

CDR3 sequence reads: CASSSRDSTDTQYF. The CDR3 bases are TGTGCCAGCAGCTCCCGGGACTCAACCGATACGCAGTATTTT. V and J are TRBV11-2 and TRBJ2-3, with D possibly TRBD2 on 6 matching bases. Germline V lookup: CDR1 SGHAT, CDR2 FQNNGV. V lost 4 bases to trimming and J lost 6 bases, with 14 bases between them. This CDR3 comprises 14 residues.